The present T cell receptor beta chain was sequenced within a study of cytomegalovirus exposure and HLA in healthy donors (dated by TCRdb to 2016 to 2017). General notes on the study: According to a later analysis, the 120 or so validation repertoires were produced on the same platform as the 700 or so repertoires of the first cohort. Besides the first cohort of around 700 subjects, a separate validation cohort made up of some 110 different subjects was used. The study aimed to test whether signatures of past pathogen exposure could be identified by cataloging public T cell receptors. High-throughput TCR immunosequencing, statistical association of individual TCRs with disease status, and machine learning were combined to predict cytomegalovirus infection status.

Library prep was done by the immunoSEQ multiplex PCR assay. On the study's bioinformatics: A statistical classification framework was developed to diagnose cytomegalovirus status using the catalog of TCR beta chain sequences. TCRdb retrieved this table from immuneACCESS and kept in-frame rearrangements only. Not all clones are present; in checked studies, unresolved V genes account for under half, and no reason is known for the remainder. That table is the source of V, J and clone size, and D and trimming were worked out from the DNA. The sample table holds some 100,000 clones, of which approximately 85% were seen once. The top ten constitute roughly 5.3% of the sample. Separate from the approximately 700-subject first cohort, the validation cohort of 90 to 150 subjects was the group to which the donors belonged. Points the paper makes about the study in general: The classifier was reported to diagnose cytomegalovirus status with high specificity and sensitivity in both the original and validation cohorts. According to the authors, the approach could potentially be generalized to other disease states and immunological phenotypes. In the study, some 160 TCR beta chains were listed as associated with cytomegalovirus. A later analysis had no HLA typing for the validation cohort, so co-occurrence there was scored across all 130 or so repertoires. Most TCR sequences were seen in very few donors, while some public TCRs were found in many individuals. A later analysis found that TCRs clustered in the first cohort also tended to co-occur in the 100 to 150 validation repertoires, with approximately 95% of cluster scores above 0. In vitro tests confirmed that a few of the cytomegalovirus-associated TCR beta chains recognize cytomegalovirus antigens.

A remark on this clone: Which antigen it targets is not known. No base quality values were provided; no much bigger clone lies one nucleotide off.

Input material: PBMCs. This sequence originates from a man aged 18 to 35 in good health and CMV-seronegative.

The nucleotide sequence is given as TGTGCCAGCAGCGCGGGACAGACGAGCTCGGATACGCAGTATTTT. The encoded protein is CASSAGQTSSDTQYF. This chain is built from TRBV9 and TRBJ2-3, and 7 bases in between align with TRBD1. CDR1 SGDLS and CDR2 YYNGEE were looked up in the germline V gene. Counted from cysteine to phenylalanine, this CDR3 has 15 amino acids. Of all the DNA, just the CDR3 is kept, 45 bases in frame from base 1. Trimming leaves V shorter by 3 bases and J shorter by 6 bases, with the junction holding 10 bases beyond the gene matches.